The subject of this entry is one T cell receptor beta chain. Its cognate antigen is unknown. CDR3 length equals 15 residues. Germline V lookup: CDR1 SGHRS, CDR2 YFSETQ. With 0 bases clipped from V and 2 bases from J, the junction kept 5 bases outside the gene matches. These memory T cells were uncultured and sequenced directly after ex vivo isolation. Measured with immunoSEQ multiplex PCR; TCRdb has only the in-frame clones, and not every one. The sample has tens of thousands of clones, around 90% seen once. The sample belongs to a study of CD4 T cell repertoires in COVID-19. About the research overall: After approximately ten days of IL-2 expansion, CFSE-low cells were relabeled and restimulated with other coronavirus spikes. Study outcomes and limitations: Several top expanded SARS-CoV-2-reactive clonotypes were shared by two or three memory subsets.

The chain links TRBV5-1 to TRBJ2-7, with 7 bases fitting TRBD1. Sequences were derived from central memory CD4+ T cells from blood, sampled before the COVID-19 pandemic. This sequence was found in a human donor who had COVID-19. CDR3 sequence: CASSLGPGTAYEQYF. The CDR3 nucleotides read TGCGCCAGCAGCTTGGGGCCCGGGACAGCCTACGAGCAGTACTTC.